Following are 18 T cell receptor beta chains from one sample sequenced in a study of T cells in Graves' hyperthyroidism and ophthalmopathy. RNA transcripts gave rise to amplified TCR beta CDR3 regions. The TCR CDR3 was amplified in a first-round RT-PCR using the HTBI primer set. TCRdb recomputed calls from the multiplex PCR reads with MiXCR, one row per CDR3 protein. Of some 510,000 distinct CDR3 sequences in the sample, about half were seen once. Source material: peripheral blood or thyroid tissue (not recorded which). Source of these receptors: a woman aged 18-29 years with Graves' hyperthyroidism.

This clonotype was seen more than once but under ten times. The J gene is TRBJ1-1, the V gene TRBV11-2; weak D call: TRBD1 (5 bases). With 6 bases removed from V and 0 bases from J, the gap between germline ends came to 17 bases. The length of the CDR3 is 16 residues. CDR1 is SGHAT, CDR2 FQNNGV, per germline. This CDR3 is CASSYGARGLNTEAFF. Here the CDR3 DNA reads TGTGCCAGCAGTTACGGGGCTCGGGGATTGAACACTGAAGCTTTCTTT.

Regarding this clonotype: A single base separates this from a much larger clone, so it may be a read error. The chain recombines TRBV7-2 with TRBJ1-1; 7 bases align to TRBD1. Germline values: CDR1 SGHTA, CDR2 FQGNSA. The CDR3 consists of 15 residues. Trimming took 2 bases from V and 3 from J; bases not matched to a gene: 6. The DNA of the CDR3 is TGTGCCAGCAGCTTACTGACAGGGTCTTACACTGAAGCTTTCTTT. This encodes CASSLLTGSYTEAFF.

CDR3 DNA sequence: TGTGCCAGCACTTACACTTCAACTAATGAAAAACTGTTTTTT. Amino acid sequence: CASTYTSTNEKLFF. The genes are TRBV2 and TRBJ1-4; unclear D gene. The length of the CDR3 is 14 residues. Looked up from germline, CDR1 is SNHLY and CDR2 is FYNNEI. The V end lost 7 bases, the J end lost 0 bases, and 9 bases lay between the germline ends.

In its sample, this clonotype was seen many times. The chain links TRBV29-1 to TRBJ1-4; D is ambiguous. The germline gives CDR1 SQVTM, CDR2 ANQGSEA. The V end was cut by 6 bases, the J end by 7 bases, with 6 bases between. CDR3 size: 10 residues. CDR3 nucleotide sequence: TGCAGCGTGGGCACTGAAAAACTGTTTTTT. Its protein is CSVGTEKLFF.

The chain carries TRBV7-2 and TRBJ2-7; D is unresolved. CDR1 and CDR2 (germline): SGHTA, FQGNSA. V was cut by 1 base and J by 4 bases, with 11 bases left in between. CDR3 size: 14 residues. CDR3 DNA: TGTGCCAGCAGCTTAGACGGACGGCGTTACGAGCAGTACTTC. Translating it yields CASSLDGRRYEQYF.

This clonotype was observed many times. The chain recombines TRBV2 with TRBJ1-1, with D unresolved. The germline V and J ends were trimmed by 5 bases and 8 bases, with 21 bases remaining between them. Germline V gene sequence: CDR1 SNHLY, CDR2 FYNNEI. The CDR3 is 15 amino acids. CDR3 sequence (DNA): TGTGCCAGCAGTCGAGGTGCTGGCTTGAGTTTCGAAGCTTTCTTT. The encoded protein is CASSRGAGLSFEAFF. Full variable domain (remainder filled in from reference TRBV2 and TRBJ1-1): EPEVTQTPSHQVTQMGQEVILRCVPISNHLYFYWYRQILGQKVEFLVSFYNNEISEKSEIFDDQFSVERPDGSNFTLKIRSTKLEDSAMYFCASSRGAGLSFEAFFGQGTRLTVV.

The V gene is TRBV10-3, the J gene TRBJ1-3, with no clear D. Germline loops: CDR1 ENHRY, CDR2 SYGVKD. The CDR3 sequence is 10 residues long. V dropped 4 bases and J dropped 7 bases, with 2 bases sitting between them. The CDR3 loop reads CAISVNTIYF. The CDR3 region has the DNA TGTGCCATCAGTGTGAACACCATATATTTT.

The chain links TRBV15 to TRBJ2-1, with TRBD1 matching over 7 bases. The V gene's germline CDR1 is LNHNV and CDR2 YYDKDF (reference sequence). The V and J ends lost 4 bases and 5 bases, in that order; junction bases with no gene match: 5. The CDR3 contains 14 residues. DNA of the CDR3: TGTGCCACCAGCAAGACAGGGTCCAACAATGAGCAGTTCTTC. Translating it yields CATSKTGSNNEQFF.

In the case of this clonotype: The CDR3 end shows no conserved phenylalanine or tryptophan, and so a read error is likely. This chain links TRBV25-1 with TRBJ1-1; 7 positions match TRBD1. V shed 8 bases and J 6 bases; nucleotides not matched to a gene: 6. CDR1 is MGHDK and CDR2 is SYGVNS in the germline V gene. The CDR3 covers 12 residues. For the CDR3, the DNA is TGTGCCAGCGTTGCCCAGGGGGCTGAAGCTTTCCTT. Encoded protein: CASVAQGAEAFL.

The table lists this clonotype with many counts. The rearrangement joins TRBV2 to TRBJ1-2, with 12 bases aligning to TRBD1. V gave up 6 bases and J gave up 6 bases; unmatched junction bases: 5. Germline V gene lookup returns CDR1 SNHLY and CDR2 FYNNEI. The CDR3 length is 14 residues. CDR3 sequence: CASRTGTGGDGYTF. The CDR3 nucleotides read TGTGCCAGCAGAACCGGGACAGGGGGCGATGGCTACACCTTC.

The chain joins TRBV29-1 to TRBJ2-3; TRBD2 agrees at 7 bases. Germline CDR1 SQVTM, CDR2 ANQGSEA. This CDR3 contains 12 residues. Trimming removed 1 base from V and 10 bases from J; junction bases left unmatched: 5. The CDR3 nucleotides read TGCAGCGTTGAAGGCAGCGGGATCTCGCAGTATTTT. Translated: CSVEGSGISQYF.

The CDR3 nucleotides read TGCAGCGTTGAGGCGGGGCAGCCCCTCCATGGCTACACCTTC. Its translation is CSVEAGQPLHGYTF. The chain joins TRBV29-1 to TRBJ1-2; a weak D match, TRBD1 (5 bases). Trimming stripped 3 bases from V and 6 bases from J, with 17 bases between. CDR1 and CDR2 from the germline V gene are SQVTM and ANQGSEA. The CDR3 spans 14 residues.

As regards this clonotype: A junction end diverges from the germline sequence, so it may reflect a read error. The chain joins TRBV7-8 to TRBJ1-3, with TRBD1 identical over 7 bases. Germline-derived CDR1 and CDR2 are SGHVS and FQNEAQ. The CDR3 runs to 15 residues. Here the CDR3 reads CASSQDRESGNTIYF. The CDR3 DNA is TGCGCCAGCAGCCAAGACAGGGAGTCTGGAAACACCATATATTTT.

J is TRBJ2-5 and V is TRBV20-1; 11 bases are a match to TRBD2. The V segment lost 6 bases and the J segment 4 bases; nucleotides outside the gene matches: 13. This CDR3 has 16 residues. Germline CDR1 and CDR2: DFQATT and SNEGSKA (reference sequence). In DNA form, the CDR3 reads TGCAGTGCCCGACCTGGGCTAGCGGGAGGAGGAGAGACCCAGTACTTC. This codes for CSARPGLAGGGETQYF.

The gene calls are TRBV20-1 and TRBJ2-7; no clear D gene. Trimming pared 4 bases from V and 3 bases from J, leaving 13 bases between. Germline loops: CDR1 DFQATT, CDR2 SNEGSKA (reference sequence). This CDR3 is 13 amino acids long. CDR3 DNA: TGCAGTGCTACCTACACTGCGGACTACGAGCAGTACTTC. Protein product: CSATYTADYEQYF.

In this sample, this clonotype turned up a few times. V usage is TRBV20-1 and J usage is TRBJ2-7; D possibly corresponds to TRBD1 (6 bases). Trimming took off 6 bases at V and 1 base at J, with 10 bases between the two ends. This CDR3 is 12 amino acids long. Germline lookup yields CDR1 DFQATT and CDR2 SNEGSKA (reference sequence). The CDR3 nucleotides are TGCAGTGCAACCGGGACATCCTACGAGCAGTACTTC. Protein sequence: CSATGTSYEQYF.

Concerning this clonotype itself: The junction differs from germline at one of its ends, possibly a read error. The chain links TRBV2 to TRBJ1-5, with a weak D call TRBD1 (5 bases). The CDR3 spans 16 residues. Germline V gene data show CDR1 as SNHLY and CDR2 as FYNNEI. As DNA, the CDR3 is TGTGCCAGCAGTGTGTGGTCAGGGCTAAGCAAGCAGCCCCAGCATTTT. Protein: CASSVWSGLSKQPQHF.

The V and J genes are TRBV10-3 and TRBJ2-2; D is perhaps TRBD1 or TRBD2 (6 bases each). Deletions cut 8 bases from V and 3 bases from J, with 10 bases between. Germline V lookup: CDR1 ENHRY, CDR2 SYGVKD. The CDR3 spans 13 residues. The CDR3 region is CAIGGRDTGELFF. The CDR3, as DNA: TGTGCCATCGGGGGGCGGGACACCGGGGAGCTGTTTTTT.